A single sample gave rise to the 14 T cell receptor beta chains below, sequenced in a study of T cells after yellow fever vaccination. TCRdb itself ran the 5' RACE reads through MiXCR, one entry per CDR3 protein. In the table there are 300,000 to 400,000 distinct CDR3 sequences, 8% to 9.5% of which are singletons. The sample in question was PBMCs, obtained approximately 47 days after the first yellow fever vaccination. All receptors derive from a man younger than 30 who received the YFV17D yellow fever vaccine.

The CDR3 reads CASSDFPGPHGAEAFF. CDR3 coding DNA: TGTGCCAGCAGTGATTTTCCGGGACCCCATGGGGCTGAAGCTTTCTTT. V and J are TRBV25-1 and TRBJ1-1; the D gene is possibly TRBD1 (5 bases). The CDR3 contains 16 residues. The germline gives CDR1 MGHDK, CDR2 SYGVNS. V lost 3 bases and J lost 6, with 20 bases in between.

This clonotype was seen a few times. The gene calls are TRBV6-1 and TRBJ2-7; the D gene is possibly TRBD2 (5 bases). V was pared by 5 bases and J by 0 bases, with 8 bases between. Germline loops: CDR1 MNHNS, CDR2 SASEGT. This CDR3 has 13 amino acids. DNA of the CDR3: TGTGCCAGCAGTCCCGGGAACTCCTACGAGCAGTACTTC. This gives the protein CASSPGNSYEQYF.

The V gene is TRBV20-1, the J gene TRBJ1-5; unclear D gene. There are 14 residues in the CDR3. Trimming left V 4 bases short and J 0 bases short, with 10 bases between. Looked up from germline, CDR1 is DFQATT and CDR2 is SNEGSKA (reference sequence). CDR3 bases: TGCAGTGCTAAGTCGGGTTTTAGCAATCAGCCCCAGCATTTT. Amino acids: CSAKSGFSNQPQHF.

The chain is built from TRBV7-2 and TRBJ2-3, with D hard to call. Deletions cut 1 base from V and 7 bases from J, with 18 bases between. Germline V gives CDR1 SGHTA, CDR2 FQGNSA. This CDR3 has 16 residues. CDR3: CASSLVHQEMANTQYF. In DNA, the CDR3 is TGTGCCAGCAGCTTAGTCCATCAGGAGATGGCTAATACGCAGTATTTT.

V and J are TRBV12-3 or TRBV12-4 and TRBJ1-1, with D unclear. Deletions cut 3 bases from V and 5 bases from J, with 10 bases between. The CDR3 runs to 13 residues. The CDR3 is CASSLGLYTEAFF. The CDR3 DNA sequence: TGTGCCAGCAGTTTGGGCCTTTATACTGAAGCTTTCTTT.

The V and J genes are TRBV4-3 and TRBJ1-2; D call uncertain. V lost 1 base and J 4 bases, leaving 13 bases between the germline ends. Germline V CDR1 and CDR2: LGHNA, YSLEER. The CDR3 extends over 15 amino acids. CDR3 amino acids: CASSQGISELYGYTF. The CDR3, as DNA: TGCGCCAGCAGCCAAGGTATCAGCGAACTCTATGGCTACACCTTC.

This rearrangement joins TRBV7-3 to TRBJ2-1; 12 bases map to TRBD2. With V trimmed by 5 bases and J by 6 bases, 8 bases remained unmatched. This CDR3 is built from 16 residues. The germline CDR1 and CDR2 sequences are SGHTA and FQGTGA. CDR3 region: CASSPTSGGRLNEQFF. The CDR3, as DNA: TGTGCCAGCAGCCCAACTAGCGGGGGGCGGCTCAATGAGCAGTTCTTC.

This clonotype has only a few counts. The rearrangement joins TRBV7-9 to TRBJ2-7, with 12 bases aligning to TRBD1. J lost 4 bases, V lost 3 bases, and 7 bases had no gene match. This CDR3 has 16 amino acids. Germline-derived CDR1 and CDR2 are SEHNR and FQNEAQ (reference sequence). CDR3 DNA sequence: TGTGCCAGCAGCTTGGGACAGGGGGCGAATCGGTACGAGCAGTACGTC. It is translated as CASSLGQGANRYEQYV.

This clonotype occurred a few times. The chain is built from TRBV5-1 and TRBJ2-2; D remains ambiguous. The germline V gene encodes CDR1 SGHRS and CDR2 YFSETQ. The CDR3 contains 14 residues. Trimming removed 5 bases at V and 0 bases at J, with 8 bases between. The CDR3 DNA follows: TGCGCCAGCAGAAGGGCATCGAACACCGGGGAGCTGTTTTTT. The encoded protein is CASRRASNTGELFF.

V is TRBV18 and J is TRBJ2-5, with 7 bases identical to TRBD1. The CDR3 sequence is 14 residues long. Losses at the gene ends were 3 bases for V and 1 base for J; bases not matched to a gene: 2. Per the germline V gene, CDR1 is KGHSH and CDR2 is LQKENI. The CDR3 sequence is CASSPDRSQETQYF. CDR3 DNA: TGTGCCAGCTCACCGGACAGGTCCCAAGAGACCCAGTACTTC.

The sample holds a few counts of this clonotype. The CDR3 coding sequence is TGTGCCATCAGCTTGGACTTAGCGGGGGGATACAATGAGCAGTTCTTC. Translated, it gives CAISLDLAGGYNEQFF. This rearrangement joins TRBV10-3 to TRBJ2-1; 10 bases match TRBD2. CDR3 length equals 16 residues. Germline V gene data show CDR1 as ENHRY and CDR2 as SYGVKD. Trimming removed 6 bases from V and 4 bases from J; junction bases left unmatched: 9.

The chain employs TRBV7-2 and TRBJ1-2; weak D call: TRBD1 (6 bases). This CDR3 is 14 amino acids long. CDR1 and CDR2 (germline): SGHTA, FQGNSA. Trimming removed 6 bases from V and 7 bases from J, with 18 bases in between. CDR3 DNA: TGTGCCAGCAGTCAGACCGCAGGGGTGGTTGGCTACACCTTC. As protein: CASSQTAGVVGYTF.

The chain is built from TRBV10-3 and TRBJ2-7; D is unresolved. The CDR3 covers 13 residues. CDR1 and CDR2 from the germline V gene are ENHRY and SYGVKD. Trimming pared 9 bases from V and 6 bases from J, leaving 18 bases between. CDR3 protein: CAISGASTSEQYV. In nucleotides, the CDR3 is TGTGCCATTTCAGGCGCCTCTACCTCCGAGCAGTACGTC.

The J gene is TRBJ1-6, the V gene TRBV5-1; tentatively, D is TRBD1 (5 bases). Germline lookup yields CDR1 SGHRS and CDR2 YFSETQ. Trimming removed 4 bases from V and 14 bases from J, with 22 bases in between. There are 15 residues in the CDR3. The CDR3 DNA sequence: TGCGCCAGCAGCCCTTACAGGCTCGCTATCCCATCCCTCCACTTT. Its protein is CASSPYRLAIPSLHF.